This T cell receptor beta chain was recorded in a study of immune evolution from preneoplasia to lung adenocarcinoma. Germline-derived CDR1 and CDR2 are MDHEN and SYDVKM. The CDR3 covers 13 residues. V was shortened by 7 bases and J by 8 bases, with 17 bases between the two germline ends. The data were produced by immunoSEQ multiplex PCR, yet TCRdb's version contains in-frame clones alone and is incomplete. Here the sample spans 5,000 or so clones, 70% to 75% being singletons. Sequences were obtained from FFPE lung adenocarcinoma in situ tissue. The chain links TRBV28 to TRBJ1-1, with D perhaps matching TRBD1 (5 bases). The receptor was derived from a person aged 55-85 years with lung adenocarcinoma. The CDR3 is CASKWGSAGEAFF. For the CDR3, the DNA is TGTGCCAGCAAATGGGGGTCCGCGGGAGAAGCTTTCTTT.